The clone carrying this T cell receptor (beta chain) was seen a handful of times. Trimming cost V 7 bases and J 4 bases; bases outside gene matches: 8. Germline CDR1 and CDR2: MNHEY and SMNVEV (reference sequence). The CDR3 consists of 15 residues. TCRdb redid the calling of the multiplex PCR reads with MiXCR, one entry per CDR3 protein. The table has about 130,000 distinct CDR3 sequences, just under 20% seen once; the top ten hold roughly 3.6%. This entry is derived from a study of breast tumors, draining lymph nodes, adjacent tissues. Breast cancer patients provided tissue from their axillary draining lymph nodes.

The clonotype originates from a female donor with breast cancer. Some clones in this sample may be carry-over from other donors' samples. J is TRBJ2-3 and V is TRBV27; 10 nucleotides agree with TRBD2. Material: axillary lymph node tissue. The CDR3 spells CASMQRGGLADTQYF. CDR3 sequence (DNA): TGTGCCAGCATGCAGCGGGGGGGCCTAGCAGATACGCAGTATTTT.